The rows below give T cell receptor beta chains drawn from one sample of a study of blood T cell repertoires in COVID-19. Sequencing was performed with immunoSEQ multiplex PCR; in TCRdb, only in-frame clones are kept and a portion is missing. The data hold fewer than 150,000 clones, with less than 85% observed a single time. Sequenced input: peripheral blood. These receptors were taken from a human donor in a cohort sampled during active COVID-19. CDR3s include the opening cysteine and the closing phenylalanine or tryptophan. A D gene is named only where the DNA matches it firmly. Clone sizes are given selectively: once, few, many, or a class where the clone is expanded.

>TRBV21-1|.|.|TRBJ1-5
TGTGCCAGCAAAGACAGGGGGCGCGGTAGTCAGCCCCAGCATTTT
CASKDRGRGSQPQHF
>TRBV6-2/TRBV6-3|TRBD1|.|TRBJ2-7
TGTGCCAGCAGCCACTTTCAGGACAGGGCCCTCTACGAGCAGTACTTC
CASSHFQDRALYEQYF
>TRBV6-6|.|.|TRBJ1-3
TGTGCCAGCAGTTACTCGAGCGTCTCTGGAAACACCATATATTTT
CASSYSSVSGNTIYF
>TRBV11-2|.|once|TRBJ1-2
TGTGCCAGCAGCTTAGACGCTTGGGGGCGAAGTCTTCATGGCTACACCTTC
CASSLDAWGRSLHGYTF
>TRBV28|TRBD2|.|TRBJ2-4
TGTGCCAGCAGTTTAGCCGGGGGGGCGGACAAAAACATTCAGTACTTC
CASSLAGGADKNIQYF
>TRBV18|.|.|TRBJ1-1
TGTGCCAGCTCCCTCATTGAGGGTGGGACTGAAGCTTTCTTT
CASSLIEGGTEAFF
>TRBV5-1|.|.|TRBJ2-3
TGCGCCAGCAGCTTGGCAGGGACTGGGGCTGATACGCAGTATTTT
CASSLAGTGADTQYF
>TRBV12-3/TRBV12-4|.|.|TRBJ1-5
TGTGCCAGCAGTTTAAAGGGGGATCAGCCCCAGCATTTT
CASSLKGDQPQHF
>TRBV9|TRBD2|.|TRBJ2-3
TGTGCCAGCACCCAGACTGGCGGGGGGGCGTCTGATACGCAGTATTTT
CASTQTGGGASDTQYF
>TRBV4-1|.|once|TRBJ1-5
TGCGCCAGCAGCCAAGGACCCCCCGCGGGGGGCACGGGCAATCAGCCCCAGCATTTT
CASSQGPPAGGTGNQPQHF
>TRBV2|.|.|TRBJ2-1
TGTGCCAGCCACCCCGGGGGACTCCACTACTTCTTC
CASHPGGLHYFF
>TRBV7-6|TRBD1|.|TRBJ2-7
TGTGCCAGCAGCTCGCAAGACAGGGGTTTCTACGAGCAGTACTTC
CASSSQDRGFYEQYF
>TRBV29-1|TRBD2|.|TRBJ2-3
TGCAGCGTTGAAGGGGGACTAGCGGGGGCTATAGATACGCAGTATTTT
CSVEGGLAGAIDTQYF
>TRBV7-2|TRBD1|.|TRBJ2-3
TGTGCCAGCAGCCAAACAGGGGCTCCCCAAGATACGCAGTATTTT
CASSQTGAPQDTQYF
>TRBV11-2|TRBD1|.|TRBJ1-2
TGTGCCAGCAGCTTGGACAGGGGGAAATCGGATGGCTACACCTTC
CASSLDRGKSDGYTF
>TRBV4-2|TRBD2|.|TRBJ2-1
TGTGCCAGCAGCCAAGATTGGCTAGCGGGGGAGTCCCCCTACAATGAGCAGTTCTTC
CASSQDWLAGESPYNEQFF
>TRBV7-2|TRBD2|.|TRBJ2-7
TGTGCCAGCAGCTTAGCGGGACTAGCTAGCGAGCAGTACTTC
CASSLAGLASEQYF
>TRBV2|.|few|TRBJ1-5
TGTGCCAGCAGTGTTAATCTAGGGGTGCGCAATCAGCCCCAGCATTTT
CASSVNLGVRNQPQHF